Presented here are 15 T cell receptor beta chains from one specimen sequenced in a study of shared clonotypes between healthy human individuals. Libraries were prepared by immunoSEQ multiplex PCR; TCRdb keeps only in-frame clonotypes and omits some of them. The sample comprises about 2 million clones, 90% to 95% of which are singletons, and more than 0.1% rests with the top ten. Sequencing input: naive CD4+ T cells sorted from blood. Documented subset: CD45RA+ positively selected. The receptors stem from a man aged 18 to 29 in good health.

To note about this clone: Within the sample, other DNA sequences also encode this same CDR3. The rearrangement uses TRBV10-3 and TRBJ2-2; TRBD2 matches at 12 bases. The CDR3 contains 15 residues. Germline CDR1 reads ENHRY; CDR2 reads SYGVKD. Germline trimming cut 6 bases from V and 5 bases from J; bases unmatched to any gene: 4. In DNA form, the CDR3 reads TGTGCCATCAGCGCCGGGACTAGCGGGACCGGGGAGCTGTTTTTT. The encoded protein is CAISAGTSGTGELFF.

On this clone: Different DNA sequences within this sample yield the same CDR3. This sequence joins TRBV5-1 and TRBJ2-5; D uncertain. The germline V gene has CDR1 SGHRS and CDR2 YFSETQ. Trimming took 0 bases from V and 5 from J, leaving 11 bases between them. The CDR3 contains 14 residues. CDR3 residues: CASSLAAGRETQYF. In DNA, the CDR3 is TGCGCCAGCAGCTTGGCGGCAGGACGGGAGACCCAGTACTTC.

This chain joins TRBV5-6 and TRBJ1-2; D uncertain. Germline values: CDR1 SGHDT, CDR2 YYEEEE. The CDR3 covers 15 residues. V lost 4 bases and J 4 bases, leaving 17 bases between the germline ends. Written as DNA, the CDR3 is TGTGCCAGCAGCCGCCGCGGAGGGAAGTTCTATGGCTACACCTTC. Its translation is CASSRRGGKFYGYTF.

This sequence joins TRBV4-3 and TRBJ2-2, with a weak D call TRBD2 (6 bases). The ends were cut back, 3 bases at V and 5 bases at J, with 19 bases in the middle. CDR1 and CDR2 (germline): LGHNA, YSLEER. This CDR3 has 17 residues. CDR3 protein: CASSHGLNKGRTGELFF. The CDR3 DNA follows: TGCGCCAGCAGCCATGGACTAAACAAGGGTCGGACCGGGGAGCTGTTTTTT.

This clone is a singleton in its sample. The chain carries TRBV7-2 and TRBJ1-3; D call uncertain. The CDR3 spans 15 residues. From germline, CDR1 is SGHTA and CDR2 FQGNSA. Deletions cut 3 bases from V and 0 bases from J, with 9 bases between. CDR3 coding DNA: TGTGCCAGCAGCTTTATTGAGAGCTCTGGAAACACCATATATTTT. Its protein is CASSFIESSGNTIYF.

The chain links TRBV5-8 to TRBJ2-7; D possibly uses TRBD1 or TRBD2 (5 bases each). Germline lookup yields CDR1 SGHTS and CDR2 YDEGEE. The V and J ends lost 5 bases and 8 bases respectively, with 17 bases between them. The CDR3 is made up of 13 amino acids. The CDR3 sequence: CASRGRAQVQQYF. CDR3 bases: TGTGCCAGCAGGGGACGGGCCCAGGTCCAGCAGTACTTC.

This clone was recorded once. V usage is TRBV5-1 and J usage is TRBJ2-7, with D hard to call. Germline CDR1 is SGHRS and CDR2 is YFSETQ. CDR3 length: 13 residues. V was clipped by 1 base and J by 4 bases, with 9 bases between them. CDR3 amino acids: CASSLLADYEQYF. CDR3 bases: TGCGCCAGCAGCTTGCTGGCAGATTACGAGCAGTACTTC.

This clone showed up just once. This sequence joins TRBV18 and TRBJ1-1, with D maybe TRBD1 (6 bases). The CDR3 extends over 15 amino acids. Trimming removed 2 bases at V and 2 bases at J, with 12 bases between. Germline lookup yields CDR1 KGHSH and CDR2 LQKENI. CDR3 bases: TGTGCCAGCTCACCAGGGCAGGGACAAAACACTGAAGCTTTCTTT. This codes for CASSPGQGQNTEAFF.

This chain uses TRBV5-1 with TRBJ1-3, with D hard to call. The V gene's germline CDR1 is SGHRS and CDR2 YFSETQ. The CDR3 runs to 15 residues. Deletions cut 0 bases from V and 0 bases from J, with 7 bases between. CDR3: CASSLEPNSGNTIYF. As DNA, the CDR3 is TGCGCCAGCAGCTTGGAGCCGAACTCTGGAAACACCATATATTTT.

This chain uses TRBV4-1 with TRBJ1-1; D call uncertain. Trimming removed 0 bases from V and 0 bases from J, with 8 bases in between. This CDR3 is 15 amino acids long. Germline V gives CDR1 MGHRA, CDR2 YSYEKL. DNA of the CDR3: TGCGCCAGCAGCCAAGATTTTGGGATGAACACTGAAGCTTTCTTT. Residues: CASSQDFGMNTEAFF.

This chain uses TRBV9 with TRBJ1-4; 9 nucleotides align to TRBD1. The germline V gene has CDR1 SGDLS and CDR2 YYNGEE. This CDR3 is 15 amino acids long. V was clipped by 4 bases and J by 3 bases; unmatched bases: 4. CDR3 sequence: CASSPRDRANEKLFF. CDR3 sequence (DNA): TGTGCCAGCAGCCCCCGGGACAGGGCTAATGAAAAACTGTTTTTT.

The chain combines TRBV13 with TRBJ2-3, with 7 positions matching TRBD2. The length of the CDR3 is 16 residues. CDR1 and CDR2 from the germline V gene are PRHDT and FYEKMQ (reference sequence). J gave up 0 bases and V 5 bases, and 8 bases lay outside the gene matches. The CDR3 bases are TGTGCCAGCAGCCAACTTAGCGGGCTGAGCACAGATACGCAGTATTTT. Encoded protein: CASSQLSGLSTDTQYF.

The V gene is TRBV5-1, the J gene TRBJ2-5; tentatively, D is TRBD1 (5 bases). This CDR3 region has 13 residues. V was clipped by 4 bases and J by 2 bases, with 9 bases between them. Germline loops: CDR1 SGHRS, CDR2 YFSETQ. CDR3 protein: CASSRREQETQYF. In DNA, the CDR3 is TGCGCCAGCAGCCGCAGGGAACAAGAGACCCAGTACTTC.

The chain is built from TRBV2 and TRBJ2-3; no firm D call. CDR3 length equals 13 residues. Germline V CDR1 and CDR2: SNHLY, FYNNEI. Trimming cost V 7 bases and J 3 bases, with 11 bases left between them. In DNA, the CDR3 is TGTGCCAGCATTGGGGAACGGACAGATACGCAGTATTTT. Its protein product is CASIGERTDTQYF.

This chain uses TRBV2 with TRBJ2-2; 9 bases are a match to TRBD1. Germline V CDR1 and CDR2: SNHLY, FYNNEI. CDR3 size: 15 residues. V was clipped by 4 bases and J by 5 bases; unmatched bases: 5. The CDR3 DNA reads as TGTGCCAGCAGTGGGGACAGGGAATGGACCGGGGAGCTGTTTTTT. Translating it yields CASSGDREWTGELFF.